Shown below are 30 T cell receptor beta chains from a single sample sequenced in a study of OX40 agonist ivuxolimab in advanced cancers. Sequencing was performed with immunoSEQ multiplex PCR; in TCRdb, only in-frame clones are kept and a portion is missing. The data contain just over 90,000 clones, roughly 92% of them singletons. Sequenced here: CD4+ or CD8+ T cells sorted from blood, sampled in a trial of the OX40 agonist ivuxolimab. All receptors come from an adult with an advanced solid tumor such as melanoma, head and neck, liver or kidney cancer.

The chain carries TRBV27 and TRBJ2-1, with D unresolved. The CDR3 has 12 amino acids. Trimming pared 7 bases from V and 6 bases from J, leaving 10 bases between. Germline V gene lookup returns CDR1 MNHEY and CDR2 SMNVEV (reference sequence). Written as DNA, the CDR3 is TGTGCCAGCATGGGCATGGGCAATGAGCAGTTCTTC. It codes for CASMGMGNEQFF.

J is TRBJ2-7 and V is TRBV29-1; TRBD2 aligns across 8 bases. In germline, CDR1 is SQVTM, CDR2 ANQGSEA. With 6 bases clipped from V and 5 bases from J, the junction kept 6 bases outside the gene matches. This CDR3 has 12 amino acids. The DNA of the CDR3 is TGCAGCGTGTTAGCGGGACAACACGAGCAGTACTTC. Translation gives CSVLAGQHEQYF.

The DNA of the CDR3 is TGTGCCAGTAGTATACGGCGCACCTATAATTCACCCCTCCACTTT. This codes for CASSIRRTYNSPLHF. V and J are TRBV19 and TRBJ1-6; D not certain. Trimming stripped 2 bases from V and 2 bases from J, with 7 bases between. This CDR3 comprises 15 residues. The germline V gene encodes CDR1 LNHDA and CDR2 SQIVND (reference sequence).

This clone showed up just once. This chain connects TRBV18 to TRBJ2-7, with a possible D match to TRBD1 (5 bases). The CDR3 loop spans 13 amino acids. The ends were cut back, 4 bases at V and 1 base at J, with 8 bases in the middle. Per the germline V gene, CDR1 is KGHSH and CDR2 is LQKENI. The CDR3 DNA follows: TGTGCCAGCTCACAAACAGGATCCTACGAGCAGTACTTC. Encoded protein: CASSQTGSYEQYF.

This clone was counted between two and nine times. The V gene is TRBV27, the J gene TRBJ1-4; 9 bases match TRBD1. This CDR3 spans 14 amino acids. After removal of 5 bases from V and 8 bases from J, the junction contained 6 bases not matched to a gene. Germline V gene sequence: CDR1 MNHEY, CDR2 SMNVEV (reference sequence). In nucleotides, the CDR3 is TGTGCCAGCAGTCCGGGGACAGGGAGGGAAAAACTGTTTTTT. Translation: CASSPGTGREKLFF.

The chain is built from TRBV29-1 and TRBJ2-1; D call uncertain. The CDR3 sequence is 11 residues long. Trimming shortened V by 5 bases and J by 5 bases, and 7 bases separated the two germline ends. CDR1 is SQVTM, CDR2 ANQGSEA, per germline. The CDR3 is CSVLQHNEQFF. DNA of the CDR3: TGCAGCGTTCTACAGCACAATGAGCAGTTCTTC.

V usage is TRBV7-8 and J usage is TRBJ1-1, with D maybe TRBD1 (6 bases). The CDR3 has 17 amino acids. Per the germline V gene, CDR1 is SGHVS and CDR2 is FQNEAQ. The V gene lost 1 base and the J gene lost 6 bases, with 21 bases spanning the gap. CDR3 protein: CASSLGAGRLGGPEAFF. The CDR3 coding sequence is TGTGCCAGCAGCTTAGGGGCTGGGCGCCTTGGGGGGCCTGAAGCTTTCTTT.

The chain is built from TRBV9 and TRBJ2-1; D assignment may be TRBD1 or TRBD2 (5 bases each). Germline CDR1 reads SGDLS; CDR2 reads YYNGEE. This CDR3 contains 16 residues. Between the trimmed V and J ends, which lost 4 bases and 3 bases, there was a span of 17 bases. DNA of the CDR3: TGTGCCAGCAGCCCCCCGTGGGGGAACCACTACAATGAGCAGTTCTTC. It is translated as CASSPPWGNHYNEQFF.

This clone was recorded once. The chain links TRBV19 to TRBJ2-7; D gene ambiguous. The CDR3 sequence is 13 residues long. CDR1 is LNHDA, CDR2 SQIVND, per germline (reference sequence). Deletions cut 0 bases from V and 0 bases from J, with 3 bases between. The CDR3 DNA reads as TGTGCCAGTAGTATAGACGTCTCCTACGAGCAGTACTTC. Translating it yields CASSIDVSYEQYF. Supplemented by reference TRBV19 and TRBJ2-7, the full variable domain reads DGGITQSPKYLFRKEGQNVTLSCEQNLNHDAMYWYRQDPGQGLRLIYYSQIVNDFQKGDIAEGYSVSREKKESFPLTVTSAQKNPTAFYLCASSIDVSYEQYFGPGTRLTVT.

The CDR3 sequence is CAISGAQETASYEQYF. CDR3 sequence (DNA): TGTGCCATCAGTGGGGCCCAAGAGACCGCCTCCTACGAGCAGTACTTC. The V and J genes are TRBV10-3 and TRBJ2-7; D gene ambiguous. The V and J ends lost 4 bases and 0 bases respectively, with 16 bases between them. CDR1 is ENHRY and CDR2 is SYGVKD in the germline V gene. This CDR3 spans 16 amino acids.

V and J are TRBV10-1 and TRBJ1-3; no clear D gene. Trimming took 2 bases from V and 2 from J, leaving 7 bases between them. CDR3 length equals 14 residues. The V gene's germline CDR1 is WNHNN and CDR2 SYGVQD (reference sequence). CDR3 residues: CASSERGAGNTIYF. The CDR3 DNA follows: TGCGCCAGCAGTGAGAGAGGAGCTGGAAACACCATATATTTT.

The chain recombines TRBV6-4 with TRBJ2-3; D might be TRBD1 (5 bases). V lost 0 bases and J 6 bases, leaving 13 bases between the germline ends. The CDR3 is 15 residues long. The germline V gene encodes CDR1 MRHNA and CDR2 SNTAGT. The CDR3 is CASSDSSCWGDTQYF. CDR3 coding DNA: TGTGCCAGCAGTGACTCCAGCTGCTGGGGCGATACGCAGTATTTT.

This chain joins TRBV5-8 and TRBJ2-5, with TRBD2 as a possible D gene (5 bases). Germline V gives CDR1 SGHTS, CDR2 YDEGEE. The CDR3 totals 14 residues. Trimming shortened V by 0 bases and J by 4 bases, and 10 bases separated the two germline ends. This CDR3 reads CASSLAPEGETQYF. CDR3 in DNA: TGTGCCAGCAGCTTGGCCCCAGAGGGAGAGACCCAGTACTTC.

This chain links TRBV6-1 with TRBJ2-7; possibly TRBD1 for D (6 bases). The ends were cut back, 1 base at V and 0 bases at J, with 13 bases in the middle. The CDR3 runs to 16 residues. From germline, CDR1 is MNHNS and CDR2 SASEGT. CDR3 protein: CASSEDRGSSSYEQYF. The CDR3 region has the DNA TGTGCCAGCAGTGAAGATAGGGGGTCGAGCTCCTACGAGCAGTACTTC.

The chain is built from TRBV4-1 and TRBJ2-1; D gene unclear. Looked up from germline, CDR1 is MGHRA and CDR2 is YSYEKL. V lost 0 bases to trimming and J lost 4 bases, with 7 bases between them. The CDR3 has 14 residues. CDR3 bases: TGCGCCAGCAGCCAAGAGGACCGATACAATGAGCAGTTCTTC. Translating it yields CASSQEDRYNEQFF.

The chain uses TRBV7-9 and TRBJ2-5; 10 bases map to TRBD2. Germline V CDR1 and CDR2: SEHNR, FQNEAQ (reference sequence). CDR3 length: 16 residues. V lost 2 bases, J lost 5 bases, and 8 bases stayed unmatched. CDR3 DNA: TGTGCCAGCAGCTTACCAGCGGGGGGGGTCCGGGAGACCCAGTACTTC. Its protein product is CASSLPAGGVRETQYF.

The chain couples TRBV4-2 to TRBJ2-1, with unresolved D. V was pared by 5 bases and J by 0 bases, with 5 bases between. CDR1 is LGHNA and CDR2 is YNFKEQ in the germline V gene. This CDR3 is built from 13 residues. CDR3 DNA sequence: TGTGCCAGCAGCGTTACCTCCTACAATGAGCAGTTCTTC. It is translated as CASSVTSYNEQFF.

This sequence joins TRBV6-5 and TRBJ2-7; D possibly matches TRBD1 or TRBD2 (5 bases each). This CDR3 contains 13 residues. Trimming removed 6 bases at V and 3 bases at J, with 12 bases between. Germline V gene data show CDR1 as MNHEY and CDR2 as SVGAGI. The CDR3 region is CASRTGPYYEQYF. CDR3 nucleotides: TGTGCCAGCAGGACGGGACCCTACTACGAGCAGTACTTC.

The J gene is TRBJ1-4, the V gene TRBV4-2; D call uncertain. The CDR3 runs to 14 residues. The germline CDR1 and CDR2 sequences are LGHNA and YNFKEQ. V lost 4 bases and J 4 bases, leaving 10 bases between the germline ends. DNA for the CDR3: TGTGCCAGCAGCCGCAGGACTAGTAATGAAAAACTGTTTTTT. Translation gives CASSRRTSNEKLFF.

This clone has just one count. V usage is TRBV5-1 and J usage is TRBJ2-3, with a possible D match to TRBD1 (5 bases). Trimming pared 0 bases from V and 0 bases from J, leaving 17 bases between. This CDR3 has 18 residues. From germline, CDR1 is SGHRS and CDR2 YFSETQ. The CDR3 region is CASSLVGERSLSTDTQYF. CDR3 bases: TGCGCCAGCAGCTTGGTAGGGGAACGGTCCTTAAGCACAGATACGCAGTATTTT. The full variable domain, rest sourced from reference TRBV5-1 and TRBJ2-3, is KAGVTQTPRYLIKTRGQQVTLSCSPISGHRSVSWYQQTPGQGLQFLFEYFSETQRNKGNFPGRFSGRQFSNSRSEMNVSTLELGDSALYLCASSLVGERSLSTDTQYFGPGTRLTVL.

The chain employs TRBV7-9 and TRBJ2-1; 10 bases match TRBD2. The CDR3 runs 17 residues. With 5 bases clipped from V and 2 bases from J, the junction kept 9 bases outside the gene matches. Germline lookup yields CDR1 SEHNR and CDR2 FQNEAQ (reference sequence). The CDR3 here is CASSGASGRGAYNEQFF. The DNA of the CDR3 is TGTGCCAGCAGCGGAGCTAGCGGGAGAGGGGCCTACAATGAGCAGTTCTTC.

This sequence joins TRBV2 and TRBJ1-6; D not certain. The germline V gene has CDR1 SNHLY and CDR2 FYNNEI. The CDR3 runs to 15 residues. V was shortened by 6 bases and J by 0 bases, with 9 bases between the two germline ends. The CDR3 spells CASRGPNSYNSPLHF. As DNA, the CDR3 is TGTGCCAGCAGGGGCCCCAACTCCTATAATTCACCCCTCCACTTT.

The J gene is TRBJ1-2, the V gene TRBV5-4; no reliable D call. V gave up 1 base and J gave up 2 bases, with 12 bases separating them. CDR1 and CDR2 from the germline V gene are SGHNT and YYREEE (reference sequence). The CDR3 length is 15 residues. The DNA for the CDR3 is TGTGCCAGCAGCTTGCCCTCGTCAGCAAACTATGGCTACACCTTC. Its protein is CASSLPSSANYGYTF.

V usage is TRBV5-6 and J usage is TRBJ1-1; 9 bases map to TRBD1. The CDR3 covers 15 residues. Germline-derived CDR1 and CDR2 are SGHDT and YYEEEE. The V gene end was trimmed by 4 bases and the J gene end by 6 bases; junction bases not matched to a gene: 10. CDR3 in amino acids: CASSDPGQGSPEAFF. The CDR3 DNA sequence: TGTGCCAGCAGCGATCCGGGACAGGGAAGCCCTGAAGCTTTCTTT.

The rearrangement uses TRBV11-2 and TRBJ2-7; 11 bases map to TRBD1. CDR1 SGHAT and CDR2 FQNNGV come from the germline V gene. The CDR3 is 17 residues long. Losses at the gene ends were 5 bases for V and 4 bases for J; bases not matched to a gene: 13. CDR3 sequence (DNA): TGTGCCAGCAGCACCCGCTCCGGGACAGGGGGGTGGTACGAGCAGTACTTC. Protein product: CASSTRSGTGGWYEQYF.

The chain is built from TRBV4-3 and TRBJ2-2; a weak D match, TRBD2 (6 bases). There are 15 residues in the CDR3. The germline gives CDR1 LGHNA, CDR2 YSLEER. Trimming removed 1 base at V and 7 bases at J, with 13 bases between. The CDR3 spells CASSQAVRGGGELFF. CDR3 in DNA: TGCGCCAGCAGCCAAGCCGTTCGGGGAGGCGGGGAGCTGTTTTTT.

The rearrangement uses TRBV18 and TRBJ2-1; 11 bases align to TRBD1. Germline assignment: CDR1 KGHSH and CDR2 LQKENI. This CDR3 contains 14 residues. Trimming removed 5 bases from V and 6 bases from J; junction bases left unmatched: 3. For the CDR3, the DNA is TGTGCCAGCTCAATTGGGACAGGGGGCAATGAGCAGTTCTTC. This codes for CASSIGTGGNEQFF.

The chain couples TRBV5-1 to TRBJ2-7, with D unclear. Germline CDR1 SGHRS, CDR2 YFSETQ. Trimming stripped 4 bases from V and 5 bases from J, with 16 bases between. This CDR3 has 14 residues. The CDR3 loop reads CASSLLGPWHEQYF. The DNA of the CDR3 is TGCGCCAGCAGCCTGCTAGGGCCGTGGCACGAGCAGTACTTC.

This clone was counted a single time. V and J are TRBV30 and TRBJ2-1, with 11 bases matching TRBD2. The CDR3 is made up of 14 amino acids. Germline loops: CDR1 GTSNPN, CDR2 SVGIG (reference sequence). Trimming at V came to 4 bases and at J to 6 bases, leaving 5 bases not matched to a gene. The CDR3 spells CAWIAGGTGNEQFF. As DNA, the CDR3 is TGTGCCTGGATAGCGGGAGGGACAGGCAATGAGCAGTTCTTC.

This clone was found once. The same CDR3 also results from other DNA sequences found in this sample. This sequence joins TRBV5-1 and TRBJ2-7; 9 bases fit TRBD1. The germline V gene has CDR1 SGHRS and CDR2 YFSETQ. J gave up 1 base and V 4 bases, and 3 bases lay outside the gene matches. CDR3 length equals 14 residues. CDR3 sequence (DNA): TGCGCCAGCAGCCCAGACAGGGGGTCCTACGAGCAGTACTTC. Translating gives CASSPDRGSYEQYF.